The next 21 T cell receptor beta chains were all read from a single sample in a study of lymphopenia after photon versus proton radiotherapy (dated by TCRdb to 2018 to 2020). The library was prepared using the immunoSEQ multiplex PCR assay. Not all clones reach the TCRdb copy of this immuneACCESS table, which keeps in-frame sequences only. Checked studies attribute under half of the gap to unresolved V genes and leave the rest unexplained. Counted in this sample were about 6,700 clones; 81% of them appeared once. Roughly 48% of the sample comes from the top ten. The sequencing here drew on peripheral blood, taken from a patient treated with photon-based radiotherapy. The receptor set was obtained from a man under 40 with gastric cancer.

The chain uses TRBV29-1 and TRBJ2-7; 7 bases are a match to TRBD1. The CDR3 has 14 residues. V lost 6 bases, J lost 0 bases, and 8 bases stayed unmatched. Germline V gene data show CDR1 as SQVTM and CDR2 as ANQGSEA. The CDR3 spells CSVYYRGDSYEQYF. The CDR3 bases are TGCAGCGTATATTACAGGGGTGACTCCTACGAGCAGTACTTC.

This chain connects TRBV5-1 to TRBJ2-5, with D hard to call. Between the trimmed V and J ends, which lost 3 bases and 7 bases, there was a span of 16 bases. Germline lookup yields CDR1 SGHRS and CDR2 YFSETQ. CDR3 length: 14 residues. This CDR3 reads CASSSDSYRGTQYF. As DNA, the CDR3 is TGCGCCAGCAGCTCAGACTCATATCGAGGGACCCAGTACTTC.

As DNA, the CDR3 is TGTGCCAGCAGCGGGACAGGGGTGGGTGGCTACACCTTC. It codes for CASSGTGVGGYTF. The V gene is TRBV5-6, the J gene TRBJ1-2, with 10 bases that match TRBD1. V was pared by 4 bases and J by 7 bases, with 4 bases of the junction left unmatched. CDR3 length: 13 residues. Germline V gene data show CDR1 as SGHDT and CDR2 as YYEEEE. Full variable domain (outside the CDR3, taken from reference TRBV5-6 and TRBJ1-2): DAGVTQSPTHLIKTRGQQVTLRCSPKSGHDTVSWYQQALGQGPQFIFQYYEEEERQRGNFPDRFSGHQFPNYSSELNVNALLLGDSALYLCASSGTGVGGYTFGSGTRLTVV.

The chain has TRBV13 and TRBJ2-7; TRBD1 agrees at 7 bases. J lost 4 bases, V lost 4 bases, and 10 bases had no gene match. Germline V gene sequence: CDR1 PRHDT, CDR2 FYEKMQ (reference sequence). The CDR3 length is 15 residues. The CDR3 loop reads CASSSAGTAVYEQYF. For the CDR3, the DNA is TGTGCCAGCAGCTCCGCCGGGACAGCCGTATACGAGCAGTACTTC.

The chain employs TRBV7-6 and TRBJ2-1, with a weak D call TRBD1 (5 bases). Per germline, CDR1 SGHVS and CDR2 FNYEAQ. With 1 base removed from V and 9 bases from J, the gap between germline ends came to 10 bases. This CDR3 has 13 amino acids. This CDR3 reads CASSLVLGAEQFF. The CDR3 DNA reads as TGTGCCAGCAGCTTAGTGTTAGGGGCTGAGCAGTTCTTC.

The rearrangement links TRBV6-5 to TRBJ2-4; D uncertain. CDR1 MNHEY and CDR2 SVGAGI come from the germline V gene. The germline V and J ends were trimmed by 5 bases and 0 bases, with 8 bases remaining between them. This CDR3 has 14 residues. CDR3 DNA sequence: TGTGCCAGCAGTAAGAAGATAGCCAAAAACATTCAGTACTTC. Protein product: CASSKKIAKNIQYF.

CDR3 sequence (DNA): TGTGCCAGCAGTCTTACGAAAACACACAATGAAAAACTGTTTTTT. Translated: CASSLTKTHNEKLFF. This chain connects TRBV2 to TRBJ1-4; D is unresolved. There are 15 residues in the CDR3. V gave up 5 bases and J gave up 5 bases, with 15 bases separating them. Germline V CDR1 and CDR2: SNHLY, FYNNEI.

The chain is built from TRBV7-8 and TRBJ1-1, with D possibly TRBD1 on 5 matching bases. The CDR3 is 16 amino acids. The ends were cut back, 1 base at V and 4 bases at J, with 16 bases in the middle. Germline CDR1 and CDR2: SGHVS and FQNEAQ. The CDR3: CASSLVSGLGGTEAFF. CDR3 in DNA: TGTGCCAGCAGCTTAGTTTCTGGGCTGGGGGGCACTGAAGCTTTCTTT.

The CDR3 spells CASSEGGSGYTF. In DNA form, the CDR3 reads TGTGCCAGCAGTGAGGGAGGGAGTGGCTACACCTTC. This chain uses TRBV25-1 with TRBJ1-2, with D hard to call. The CDR3 length is 12 residues. The ends were cut back, 3 bases at V and 7 bases at J, with 9 bases in the middle. Germline V gene data show CDR1 as MGHDK and CDR2 as SYGVNS.

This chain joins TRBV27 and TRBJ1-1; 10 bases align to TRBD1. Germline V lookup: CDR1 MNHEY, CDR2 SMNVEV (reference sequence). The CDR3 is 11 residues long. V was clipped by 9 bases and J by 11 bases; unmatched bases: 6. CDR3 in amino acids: CASMTGGLAFF. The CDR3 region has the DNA TGTGCCAGTATGACAGGGGGCTTGGCTTTCTTT.

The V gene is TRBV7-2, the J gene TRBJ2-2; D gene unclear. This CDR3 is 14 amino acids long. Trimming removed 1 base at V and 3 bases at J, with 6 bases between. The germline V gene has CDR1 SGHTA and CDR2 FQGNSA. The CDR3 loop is CASSLVFDTGELFF. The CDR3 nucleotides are TGTGCCAGCAGCTTAGTTTTCGACACCGGGGAGCTGTTTTTT.

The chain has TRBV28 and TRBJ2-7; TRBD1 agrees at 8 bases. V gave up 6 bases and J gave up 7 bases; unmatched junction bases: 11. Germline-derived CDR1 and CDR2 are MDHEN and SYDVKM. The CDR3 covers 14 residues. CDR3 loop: CASSRTGTGLEQYF. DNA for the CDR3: TGTGCCAGCAGCCGCACCGGGACAGGTCTAGAGCAGTACTTC.

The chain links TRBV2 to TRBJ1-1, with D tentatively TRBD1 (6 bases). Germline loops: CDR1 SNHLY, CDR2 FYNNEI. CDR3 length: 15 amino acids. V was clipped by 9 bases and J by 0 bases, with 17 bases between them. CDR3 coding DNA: TGTGCCAGTGGGGGAGGGGGGCCGTTGAACACTGAAGCTTTCTTT. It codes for CASGGGGPLNTEAFF.

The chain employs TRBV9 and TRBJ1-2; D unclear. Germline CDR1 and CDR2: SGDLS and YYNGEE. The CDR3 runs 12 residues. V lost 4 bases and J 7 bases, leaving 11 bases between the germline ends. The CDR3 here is CASSPQIGGYTF. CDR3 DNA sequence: TGTGCCAGCAGCCCTCAAATCGGTGGCTACACCTTC.

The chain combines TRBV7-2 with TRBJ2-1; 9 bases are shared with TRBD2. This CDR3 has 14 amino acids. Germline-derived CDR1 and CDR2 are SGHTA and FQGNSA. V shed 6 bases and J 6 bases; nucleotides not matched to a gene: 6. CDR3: CASSRLAEPNEQFF. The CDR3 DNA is TGTGCCAGCAGTCGACTAGCGGAGCCCAATGAGCAGTTCTTC.

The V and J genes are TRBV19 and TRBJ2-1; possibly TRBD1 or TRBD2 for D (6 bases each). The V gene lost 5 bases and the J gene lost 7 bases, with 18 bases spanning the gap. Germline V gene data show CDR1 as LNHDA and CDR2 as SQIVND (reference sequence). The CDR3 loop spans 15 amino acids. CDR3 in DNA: TGTGCCAGTAGTCTGACAGGTGCGGGGCGTAATGAGCAGTTCTTC. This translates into CASSLTGAGRNEQFF.

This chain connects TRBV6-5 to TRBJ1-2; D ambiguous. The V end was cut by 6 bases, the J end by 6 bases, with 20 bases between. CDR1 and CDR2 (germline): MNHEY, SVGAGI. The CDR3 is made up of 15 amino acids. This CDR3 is CASRNDPRRIDGYTF. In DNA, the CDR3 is TGTGCCAGCAGAAACGACCCCAGGAGGATCGATGGCTACACCTTC.

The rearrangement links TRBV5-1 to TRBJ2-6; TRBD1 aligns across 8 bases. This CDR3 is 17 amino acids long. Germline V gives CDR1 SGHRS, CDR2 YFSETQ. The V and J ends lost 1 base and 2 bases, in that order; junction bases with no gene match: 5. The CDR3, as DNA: TGCGCCAGCAGCTTGAATCAGGGGGCGGCTGGGGCCAACGTCCTGACTTTC. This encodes CASSLNQGAAGANVLTF.

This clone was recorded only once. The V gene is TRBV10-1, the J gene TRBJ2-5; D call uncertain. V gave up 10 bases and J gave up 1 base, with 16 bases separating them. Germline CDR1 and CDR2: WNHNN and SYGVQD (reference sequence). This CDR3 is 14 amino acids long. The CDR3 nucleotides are TGCGCCATCTGGAGCGCTACTCGCCAAGAGACCCAGTACTTC. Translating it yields CAIWSATRQETQYF.

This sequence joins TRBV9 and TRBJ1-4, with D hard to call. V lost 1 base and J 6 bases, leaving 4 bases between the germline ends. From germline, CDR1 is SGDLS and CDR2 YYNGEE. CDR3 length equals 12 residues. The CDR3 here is CASSVKDEKLFF. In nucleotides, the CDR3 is TGTGCCAGCAGCGTAAAGGATGAAAAACTGTTTTTT.

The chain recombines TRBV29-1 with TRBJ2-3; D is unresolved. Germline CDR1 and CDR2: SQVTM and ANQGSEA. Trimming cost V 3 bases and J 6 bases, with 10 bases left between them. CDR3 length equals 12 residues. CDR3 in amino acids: CSVEKADDTQYF. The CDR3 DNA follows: TGCAGCGTTGAGAAGGCGGACGATACGCAGTATTTT.